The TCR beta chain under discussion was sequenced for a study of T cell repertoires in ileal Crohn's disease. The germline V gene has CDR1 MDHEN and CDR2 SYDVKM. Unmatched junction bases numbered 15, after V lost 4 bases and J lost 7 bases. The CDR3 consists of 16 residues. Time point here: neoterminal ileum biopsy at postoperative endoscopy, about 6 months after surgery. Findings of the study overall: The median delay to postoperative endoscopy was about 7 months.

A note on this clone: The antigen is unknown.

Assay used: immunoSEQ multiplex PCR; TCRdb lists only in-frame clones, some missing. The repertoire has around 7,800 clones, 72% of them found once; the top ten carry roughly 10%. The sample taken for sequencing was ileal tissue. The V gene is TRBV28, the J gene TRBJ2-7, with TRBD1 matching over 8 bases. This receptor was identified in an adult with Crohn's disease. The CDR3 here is CASSSPMGQGAREQYF. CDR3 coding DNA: TGTGCCAGCAGTTCCCCAATGGGGCAGGGGGCGCGAGAGCAGTACTTC.